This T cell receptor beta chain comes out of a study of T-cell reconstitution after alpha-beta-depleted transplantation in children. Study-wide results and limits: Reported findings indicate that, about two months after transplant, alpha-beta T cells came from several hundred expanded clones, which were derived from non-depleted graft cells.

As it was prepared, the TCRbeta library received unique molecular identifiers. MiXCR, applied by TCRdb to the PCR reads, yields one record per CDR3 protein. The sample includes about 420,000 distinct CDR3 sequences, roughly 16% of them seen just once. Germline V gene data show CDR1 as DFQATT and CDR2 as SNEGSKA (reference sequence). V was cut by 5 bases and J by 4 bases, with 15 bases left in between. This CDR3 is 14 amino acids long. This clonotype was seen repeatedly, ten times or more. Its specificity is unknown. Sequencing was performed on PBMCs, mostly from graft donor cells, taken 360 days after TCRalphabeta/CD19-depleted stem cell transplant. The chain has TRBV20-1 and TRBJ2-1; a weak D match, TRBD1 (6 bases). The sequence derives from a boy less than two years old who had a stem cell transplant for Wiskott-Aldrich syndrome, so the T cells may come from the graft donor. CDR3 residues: CSAWQGTQYNEQFF. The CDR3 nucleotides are TGCAGTGCTTGGCAGGGGACACAATACAATGAGCAGTTCTTC.